These 14 T cell receptor beta chains originate from one sample sequenced in a study of CD8 T cells in Susac syndrome. RNA amounts of roughly 0.5 to 1 ug underwent reverse transcription with random hexamers. One entry per CDR3 protein, called by TCRdb with MiXCR from the immunoSEQ multiplex PCR reads. The sample holds 250,000 or so distinct CDR3 sequences, about 93% seen once. Material: CD4+ T cells from PBMCs. These receptors all stem from a human donor with multiple sclerosis.

The chain uses TRBV20-1 and TRBJ1-1; 9 positions agree with TRBD1. Germline-derived CDR1 and CDR2 are DFQATT and SNEGSKA (reference sequence). Germline trimming cut 3 bases from V and 1 base from J; bases unmatched to any gene: 3. The CDR3 is made up of 14 amino acids. The DNA of the CDR3 is TGCAGTGCTAGGGGGGACAGGGAGAACACTGAAGCTTTCTTT. Translating gives CSARGDRENTEAFF.

V is TRBV7-2 and J is TRBJ2-1; 8 bases are a match to TRBD2. CDR3 length: 15 residues. V lost 3 bases to trimming and J lost 8 bases; unmatched junction nucleotides: 9. The germline V gene has CDR1 SGHTA and CDR2 FQGNSA. CDR3: CASSFLAGGFHEQFF. Here the CDR3 DNA reads TGTGCCAGCAGCTTTTTGGCGGGAGGTTTCCATGAGCAGTTCTTC.

This chain connects TRBV25-1 to TRBJ1-1; D remains ambiguous. Trimming removed 0 bases at V and 1 base at J, with 3 bases between. CDR1 and CDR2 from the germline V gene are MGHDK and SYGVNS. This CDR3 has 13 residues. CDR3 protein: CASSEYRNTEAFF. The CDR3 DNA reads as TGTGCCAGCAGTGAATACCGGAACACTGAAGCTTTCTTT.

This chain joins TRBV7-9 and TRBJ2-1; D is unclear. The CDR3 is 13 residues long. Germline V gene sequence: CDR1 SEHNR, CDR2 FQNEAQ (reference sequence). Trimming cost V 4 bases and J 15 bases, with 19 bases left between them. CDR3 residues: CASSSLGDTPPFF. The CDR3 DNA reads TGTGCCAGCAGCTCCCTGGGTGACACTCCCCCGTTCTTC.

V usage is TRBV30 and J usage is TRBJ2-1; 7 bases align to TRBD2. CDR1 and CDR2 (germline): GTSNPN, SVGIG (reference sequence). The CDR3 spans 15 residues. The trim removed 0 bases at V and 0 bases at J, leaving 2 bases unmatched. The CDR3 nucleotides read TGTGCCTGGAGTGTTGGGGGGGGCTCCTACAATGAGCAGTTCTTC. Its protein product is CAWSVGGGSYNEQFF.

The J gene is TRBJ2-5, the V gene TRBV27; 7 nucleotides match TRBD1. This CDR3 comprises 16 residues. Germline-derived CDR1 and CDR2 are MNHEY and SMNVEV (reference sequence). J lost 2 bases, V lost 3 bases, and 9 bases had no gene match. The CDR3 nucleotides read TGTGCCAGCAGTTTTAACGGACAGGCCGGTCAAGAGACCCAGTACTTC. Protein product: CASSFNGQAGQETQYF.

J is TRBJ1-2 and V is TRBV19; TRBD1 is a possible D gene (6 bases). Trimming left V 5 bases short and J 6 bases short, with 19 bases between. The CDR3 consists of 15 residues. The V gene's germline CDR1 is LNHDA and CDR2 SQIVND (reference sequence). This CDR3 is CASSASTGYQHGYTF. In nucleotides, the CDR3 is TGTGCCAGTAGTGCCTCAACAGGGTATCAGCATGGCTACACCTTC.

The CDR3 DNA reads TGCAGTGCTAGAGATCCTAGCGGGGGAAGTGGGGAGACCCAGTACTTC. It translates to CSARDPSGGSGETQYF. V and J are TRBV20-1 and TRBJ2-5; 10 bases align to TRBD2. V was pared by 0 bases and J by 5 bases, with 9 bases of the junction left unmatched. The CDR3 extends over 16 amino acids. The germline V gene encodes CDR1 DFQATT and CDR2 SNEGSKA (reference sequence).

J is TRBJ2-1 and V is TRBV5-1, with no clear D. The CDR3 runs 14 residues. Germline CDR1 and CDR2: SGHRS and YFSETQ. With 1 base removed from V and 6 bases from J, the gap between germline ends came to 11 bases. DNA for the CDR3: TGCGCCAGCAGCTTGTCCCGGGCGTCCAATGAGCAGTTCTTC. This encodes CASSLSRASNEQFF. Full variable domain (missing parts from reference TRBV5-1 and TRBJ2-1): KAGVTQTPRYLIKTRGQQVTLSCSPISGHRSVSWYQQTPGQGLQFLFEYFSETQRNKGNFPGRFSGRQFSNSRSEMNVSTLELGDSALYLCASSLSRASNEQFFGPGTRLTVL.

The chain is built from TRBV20-1 and TRBJ1-2, with D unresolved. Germline CDR1 DFQATT, CDR2 SNEGSKA (reference sequence). V shed 3 bases and J shed 6 bases, with 8 bases lying between them. This CDR3 spans 11 amino acids. In DNA, the CDR3 is TGCAGTGCTAGTGCGGGGAATGGCTACACCTTC. Translated, it gives CSASAGNGYTF.

This clonotype has just one count. The chain combines TRBV7-9 with TRBJ1-1; a weak D match, TRBD1 (5 bases). Trimming took 0 bases from V and 6 from J, leaving 11 bases between them. The CDR3 runs to 14 residues. Germline V gives CDR1 SEHNR, CDR2 FQNEAQ (reference sequence). CDR3 sequence: CASSLAQTGPEAFF. CDR3 sequence (DNA): TGTGCCAGCAGCTTAGCTCAAACGGGGCCTGAAGCTTTCTTT.

CDR3: CASSPVAGGWNEQFF. Written as DNA, the CDR3 is TGTGCCAGCAGTCCCGTAGCGGGAGGGTGGAATGAGCAGTTCTTC. The chain joins TRBV28 to TRBJ2-1; 11 positions agree with TRBD2. The length of the CDR3 is 15 residues. Germline CDR1 MDHEN, CDR2 SYDVKM. V gave up 5 bases and J gave up 7 bases; unmatched junction bases: 7.

The gene calls are TRBV7-3 and TRBJ2-4; D could derive from TRBD1 or TRBD2 (6 bases each). Trimming cost V 5 bases and J 0 bases, with 32 bases left between them. The CDR3 totals 22 residues. Germline CDR1 reads SGHTA; CDR2 reads FQGTGA. In nucleotides, the CDR3 is TGTGCCAGCAGCGTAATACAAGCCAGGCCCTCCTTAGAGGGGGGAGCCAAAAACATTCAGTACTTC. As protein: CASSVIQARPSLEGGAKNIQYF.

This chain links TRBV7-2 with TRBJ2-3, with unresolved D. V was trimmed by 4 bases and J by 1 base, leaving 9 bases between them. This CDR3 region has 14 residues. Per the germline V gene, CDR1 is SGHTA and CDR2 is FQGNSA. DNA for the CDR3: TGTGCCAGCAGCTCCCCGCGCGGCACAGATACGCAGTATTTT. This codes for CASSSPRGTDTQYF.